This T cell receptor beta chain was recorded in a study of T cell repertoires in cytomegalovirus infection. Study-wide results and caveats: HLA-C-restricted CMV-specific TCR beta clonotypes were dominant in the ex vivo response.

Points on this clonotype: Its specificity is unknown.

Using its own MiXCR run on the reads, TCRdb lists one record per CDR3 protein. The repertoire holds approximately 250,000 distinct CDR3 sequences, with approximately 13% as singletons. The sequence was obtained from a human donor in good health (CMV status not recorded). Some clones in this sample may be carry-over from other donors' samples. The sample was PBMCs.

The DNA for the CDR3 is TGTGCCAGCAGCTTACCCCGTAGCTCACCCCTCCACTTT. Its protein is CASSLPRSSPLHF. This chain links TRBV7-9 with TRBJ1-6, with D unclear. The CDR3 runs to 13 residues. Germline V gene lookup returns CDR1 SEHNR and CDR2 FQNEAQ (reference sequence). V was clipped by 2 bases and J by 10 bases, with 9 bases between them. The variable domain in full, with the rest retrieved from reference TRBV7-9 and TRBJ1-6, is DTGVSQNPRHKITKRGQNVTFRCDPISEHNRLYWYRQTLGQGPEFLTYFQNEAQLEKSRLLSDRFSAERPKGSFSTLEIQRTEQGDSAMYLCASSLPRSSPLHFGNGTRLTVT.